The 27 T cell receptor beta chains listed next were all sequenced from one sample in a study of sequential checkpoint blockade in melanoma. Treatment: randomized to nivolumab then ipilimumab (arm A) or the reverse (arm B). The table came from immunoSEQ multiplex PCR; TCRdb's copy has only in-frame clones and leaves some out. The table includes 40,000 or so clones, around 86% detected once. This specimen consisted of CD8+ T cells sorted from blood (inferred from file names), obtained from a patient given nivolumab and ipilimumab in sequence. The source of these receptors is a human donor with melanoma.

This rearrangement joins TRBV4-3 to TRBJ2-5, with TRBD2 as a possible D gene (5 bases). V lost 0 bases, J lost 4 bases, and 12 bases lay in between. This CDR3 has 15 residues. Germline values: CDR1 LGHNA, CDR2 YSLEER. This CDR3 reads CASSQDRGMRETQYF. In DNA, the CDR3 is TGCGCCAGCAGCCAAGATAGAGGGATGCGAGAGACCCAGTACTTC.

This rearrangement joins TRBV9 to TRBJ2-1; TRBD2 matches 8 bases. Germline V gene lookup returns CDR1 SGDLS and CDR2 YYNGEE. V gave up 6 bases and J gave up 7 bases; unmatched junction bases: 9. CDR3 length: 14 residues. For the CDR3, the DNA is TGTGCCAGCACCAGCGTGCCGGGAGGGAATGAGCAGTTCTTC. It yields the protein CASTSVPGGNEQFF.

Only a few counts were recorded for this clone. J is TRBJ2-7 and V is TRBV7-2; 11 bases agree with TRBD1. Germline V gene data show CDR1 as SGHTA and CDR2 as FQGNSA. This CDR3 is built from 15 residues. The V gene end was trimmed by 6 bases and the J gene end by 3 bases; junction bases not matched to a gene: 7. CDR3 in amino acids: CASRSSGTGGYEQYF. The CDR3 nucleotides are TGTGCCAGCAGATCTTCCGGGACAGGGGGCTACGAGCAGTACTTC.

This chain uses TRBV9 with TRBJ1-1, with 9 bases that match TRBD1. V lost 3 bases, J lost 1 base, and 1 base stayed unmatched. Germline V gene lookup returns CDR1 SGDLS and CDR2 YYNGEE. CDR3 length: 14 residues. The CDR3 sequence is CASSAGQGNTEAFF. Here the CDR3 DNA reads TGTGCCAGCAGCGCGGGACAGGGGAACACTGAAGCTTTCTTT.

This chain links TRBV2 with TRBJ2-1, with a weak D call TRBD1 (5 bases). Germline V gene lookup returns CDR1 SNHLY and CDR2 FYNNEI. The CDR3 is 17 amino acids. Trimming cost V 2 bases and J 5 bases, with 19 bases left between them. CDR3 DNA: TGTGCCAGCAGTGAAAAACAGGCTACCTCAGCTCACAATGAGCAGTTCTTC. It specifies CASSEKQATSAHNEQFF.

This sequence joins TRBV4-1 and TRBJ2-3, with a possible D match to TRBD1 (6 bases). The CDR3 covers 14 residues. Germline V gives CDR1 MGHRA, CDR2 YSYEKL. The ends were cut back, 0 bases at V and 14 bases at J, with 18 bases in the middle. This CDR3 reads CASSQEPRSGEWYF. In DNA, the CDR3 is TGCGCCAGCAGCCAAGAACCAAGATCAGGGGAATGGTATTTT.

The rearrangement joins TRBV6-1 to TRBJ1-5, with a possible D match to TRBD1 (6 bases). V was shortened by 2 bases and J by 5 bases, with 13 bases between the two germline ends. CDR3 length: 15 residues. Germline CDR1 is MNHNS and CDR2 is SASEGT. CDR3 sequence: CASSERPGQYQPQHF. CDR3 nucleotide sequence: TGTGCCAGCAGTGAACGTCCGGGACAATATCAGCCCCAGCATTTT.

A few counts support this clone. The gene calls are TRBV7-9 and TRBJ2-7; 10 bases are shared with TRBD2. Germline CDR1 SEHNR, CDR2 FQNEAQ (reference sequence). The CDR3 runs 15 residues. Trimming at V came to 4 bases and at J to 4 bases, leaving 7 bases not matched to a gene. This chain's CDR3 is CASSSPGLATYEQYF. In DNA, the CDR3 is TGTGCCAGCAGCTCGCCGGGACTAGCGACGTACGAGCAGTACTTC.

This chain links TRBV25-1 with TRBJ2-2, with unresolved D. Trimming removed 4 bases from V and 5 bases from J, with 8 bases in between. Germline-derived CDR1 and CDR2 are MGHDK and SYGVNS. The CDR3 has 13 residues. CDR3 nucleotide sequence: TGTGCCAGCAGTGCCGCGTATACCGGGGAGCTGTTTTTT. Translated: CASSAAYTGELFF.

This clone was detected once. The chain combines TRBV7-6 with TRBJ2-7; D possibly corresponds to TRBD2 (5 bases). The CDR3 is 13 residues long. The V gene lost 1 base and the J gene lost 3 bases, with 7 bases spanning the gap. Germline loops: CDR1 SGHVS, CDR2 FNYEAQ. CDR3 loop: CASSLGGGYEQYF. The CDR3 DNA sequence: TGTGCCAGCAGCTTAGGTGGAGGCTACGAGCAGTACTTC.

The chain's CDR3 is CASSLSVQGGGYTF. CDR3 sequence (DNA): TGTGCCAGCAGTTTATCGGTACAGGGGGGTGGCTACACCTTC. This chain links TRBV27 with TRBJ1-2, with TRBD1 matching 8 bases. V shed 0 bases and J 7 bases; nucleotides not matched to a gene: 4. The CDR3 extends over 14 amino acids. Germline-derived CDR1 and CDR2 are MNHEY and SMNVEV (reference sequence).

A remark on this clone: At the DNA level, this CDR3 is encoded by other sequences in the same sample as well. The CDR3 loop is CASSVGLAGYNEQFF. The CDR3 DNA reads TGTGCCAGCAGCGTAGGACTAGCTGGTTACAATGAGCAGTTCTTC. V is TRBV9 and J is TRBJ2-1; 7 bases align to TRBD2. V was pared by 0 bases and J by 4 bases, with 4 bases of the junction left unmatched. Per germline, CDR1 SGDLS and CDR2 YYNGEE. This CDR3 is built from 15 residues.

V gene TRBV19 combines with J gene TRBJ2-4; D may be TRBD1 (6 bases). CDR1 is LNHDA and CDR2 is SQIVND in the germline V gene (reference sequence). This CDR3 has 14 residues. The ends were cut back, 1 base at V and 6 bases at J, with 10 bases in the middle. The CDR3 DNA reads as TGTGCCAGTAGTATAGGGACAGTTATAAACATTCAGTACTTC. This codes for CASSIGTVINIQYF.

The chain carries TRBV4-1 and TRBJ2-3; 8 bases line up with TRBD1. V was clipped by 3 bases and J by 4 bases; unmatched bases: 9. Germline values: CDR1 MGHRA, CDR2 YSYEKL. CDR3 size: 16 residues. The CDR3 DNA reads TGCGCCAGCAGCCATATCCGGACAGGGATATCAGATACGCAGTATTTT. The encoded protein is CASSHIRTGISDTQYF.

The chain carries TRBV30 and TRBJ2-7; TRBD2 is a possible D gene (6 bases). Trimming removed 3 bases at V and 6 bases at J, with 12 bases between. CDR1 is GTSNPN and CDR2 is SVGIG in the germline V gene (reference sequence). This CDR3 spans 12 amino acids. The CDR3 DNA is TGTGCCTGGAGGTTTGGGGGGAGCGAGCAGTACTTC. Translated: CAWRFGGSEQYF. Full variable domain (missing parts from reference TRBV30 and TRBJ2-7): SQTIHQWPATLVQPVGSPLSLECTVEGTSNPNLYWYRQAAGRGLQLLFYSVGIGQISSEVPQNLSASRPQDRQFILSSKKLLLSDSGFYLCAWRFGGSEQYFGPGTRLTVT.

V usage is TRBV5-1 and J usage is TRBJ2-1, with 13 bases identical to TRBD2. The CDR3 runs 17 residues. The germline V gene has CDR1 SGHRS and CDR2 YFSETQ. V trimming: 4 bases; J trimming: 7 bases; junction bases outside the gene matches: 11. CDR3 residues: CASSPKLAGGAENEQFF. In DNA form, the CDR3 reads TGCGCCAGCAGCCCGAAACTAGCGGGAGGGGCAGAGAATGAGCAGTTCTTC. The full variable domain, in which reference TRBV5-1 and TRBJ2-1 provide the parts outside the CDR3, is KAGVTQTPRYLIKTRGQQVTLSCSPISGHRSVSWYQQTPGQGLQFLFEYFSETQRNKGNFPGRFSGRQFSNSRSEMNVSTLELGDSALYLCASSPKLAGGAENEQFFGPGTRLTVL.

The count of this clone is one. The chain joins TRBV4-1 to TRBJ2-7; D possibly corresponds to TRBD1 (5 bases). Germline assignment: CDR1 MGHRA and CDR2 YSYEKL. The V gene lost 3 bases and the J gene lost 6 bases, with 12 bases spanning the gap. The CDR3 covers 13 residues. In DNA, the CDR3 is TGCGCCAGCAGCCACACAGCAGGGCTCGAGCAGTACTTC. This sequence encodes CASSHTAGLEQYF.

The chain links TRBV7-9 to TRBJ2-1; TRBD2 matches at 16 bases. CDR1 SEHNR and CDR2 FQNEAQ come from the germline V gene (reference sequence). Trimming at V came to 5 bases and at J to 5 bases, leaving 6 bases not matched to a gene. The length of the CDR3 is 17 residues. The CDR3 loop reads CASSQGTSGRANNEQFF. The CDR3 DNA follows: TGTGCCAGCAGCCAGGGGACTAGCGGGAGGGCCAACAATGAGCAGTTCTTC.

The genes are TRBV19 and TRBJ1-1; D perhaps matches TRBD1 (6 bases). Germline assignment: CDR1 LNHDA and CDR2 SQIVND (reference sequence). V was pared by 6 bases and J by 4 bases, with 12 bases between. CDR3 size: 13 residues. CDR3 sequence: CASRMGTITEAFF. The CDR3 nucleotides read TGTGCCAGTAGGATGGGGACAATCACTGAAGCTTTCTTT.

The rearrangement uses TRBV4-1 and TRBJ2-2; 8 bases map to TRBD1. Trimming removed 4 bases from V and 3 bases from J; junction bases left unmatched: 7. The germline CDR1 and CDR2 sequences are MGHRA and YSYEKL. The CDR3 is 16 residues long. CDR3 sequence (DNA): TGCGCCAGCAGCCTCGTTACAGGGGGATACACCGGGGAGCTGTTTTTT. This sequence encodes CASSLVTGGYTGELFF.

The CDR3 loop reads CASSLFSYNSPLHF. The CDR3 region has the DNA TGTGCCAGCAGTTTATTCAGCTATAATTCACCCCTCCACTTT. The rearrangement links TRBV27 to TRBJ1-6, with D uncertain. Germline V gene data show CDR1 as MNHEY and CDR2 as SMNVEV (reference sequence). The CDR3 length is 14 residues. V lost 1 base and J 3 bases, leaving 4 bases between the germline ends.

J is TRBJ2-5 and V is TRBV29-1; possibly TRBD1 for D (6 bases). The CDR3 is 17 residues long. V lost 3 bases to trimming and J lost 3 bases, with 23 bases between them. Germline lookup yields CDR1 SQVTM and CDR2 ANQGSEA. Here the CDR3 DNA reads TGCAGCGTTGATTGGGTCAGTCTGCCAGGGGTGGAAGAGACCCAGTACTTC. This sequence encodes CSVDWVSLPGVEETQYF.

V and J are TRBV4-1 and TRBJ2-7, with a weak D call TRBD2 (5 bases). CDR3 size: 13 residues. The germline V gene has CDR1 MGHRA and CDR2 YSYEKL. V lost 1 base to trimming and J lost 2 bases, with 6 bases between them. CDR3 sequence reads: CASSQGGAYEQYV. For the CDR3, the DNA is TGCGCCAGCAGCCAAGGGGGAGCCTACGAGCAGTACGTC.

The chain carries TRBV9 and TRBJ1-1; possible D gene TRBD1, 6 bases. CDR1 and CDR2 from the germline V gene are SGDLS and YYNGEE. The V and J ends lost 4 bases and 1 base respectively, with 14 bases between them. The CDR3 extends over 15 amino acids. CDR3 nucleotides: TGTGCCAGCAGCCCCAGAGGGGGTCCGAACACTGAAGCTTTCTTT. The encoded protein is CASSPRGGPNTEAFF.

The chain employs TRBV27 and TRBJ1-3; D is ambiguous. The CDR3 has 13 residues. V was clipped by 2 bases and J by 3 bases, with 5 bases between them. Germline V gene sequence: CDR1 MNHEY, CDR2 SMNVEV (reference sequence). The CDR3 sequence is CASSLDFGNTIYF. The DNA of the CDR3 is TGTGCCAGCAGTTTAGACTTTGGAAACACCATATATTTT.

The CDR3 loop is CASSEMIGTDLGYTF. The CDR3 nucleotides read TGTGCCAGCAGTGAAATGATTGGGACAGATCTAGGCTACACCTTC. The chain employs TRBV6-1 and TRBJ1-2; 7 bases are shared with TRBD1. The CDR3 covers 15 residues. Germline trimming cut 2 bases from V and 8 bases from J; bases unmatched to any gene: 11. The germline V gene has CDR1 MNHNS and CDR2 SASEGT.

The table lists this clone with a count of one. The chain uses TRBV19 and TRBJ2-2; D is unresolved. Trimming took off 11 bases at V and 6 bases at J, with 13 bases between the two ends. Germline-derived CDR1 and CDR2 are LNHDA and SQIVND (reference sequence). The CDR3 sequence is 12 residues long. In nucleotides, the CDR3 is TGTGCCCTCAGGCCTCCGGCCGGGGAGCTGTTTTTT. Translation gives CALRPPAGELFF.